The clone carrying this T cell receptor (beta chain) has just a few counts. Antigen unknown. The CDR3 runs to 16 residues. CDR1 and CDR2 from the germline V gene are SEHNR and FQNEAQ (reference sequence). V lost 5 bases and J 1 base, leaving 17 bases between the germline ends. The sample comes from a study of cytomegalovirus exposure and HLA in healthy donors. General study results and limits: Within an earlier analysis, most TCR beta V segments proved productive either about 90% or about 30% of the time. Common viral pathogens seemed, in a later analysis, to connect with several of the most significant clusters. A later analysis showed TCR association rates differing by HLA locus, peaking at DRB1 and lowest at HLA-C.

With 60 Vbeta and 13 Jbeta primers, the PCR was carried out. TCRdb keeps only in-frame clones here, not all; method: immunoSEQ multiplex PCR. The data contain 150,000 to 200,000 clones, over 75% of them seen just once; the ten biggest clones take up roughly 1.7%. Sequencing was carried out using PBMCs. This chain links TRBV7-9 with TRBJ1-2; no reliable D call. The TCR comes from a woman aged 25 to 39 in good health and CMV-seronegative. CDR3 nucleotide sequence: TGTGCCAGCAGCAAATTGGAGGAGACGATTAACTATGGCTACACCTTC. Translated, it gives CASSKLEETINYGYTF.